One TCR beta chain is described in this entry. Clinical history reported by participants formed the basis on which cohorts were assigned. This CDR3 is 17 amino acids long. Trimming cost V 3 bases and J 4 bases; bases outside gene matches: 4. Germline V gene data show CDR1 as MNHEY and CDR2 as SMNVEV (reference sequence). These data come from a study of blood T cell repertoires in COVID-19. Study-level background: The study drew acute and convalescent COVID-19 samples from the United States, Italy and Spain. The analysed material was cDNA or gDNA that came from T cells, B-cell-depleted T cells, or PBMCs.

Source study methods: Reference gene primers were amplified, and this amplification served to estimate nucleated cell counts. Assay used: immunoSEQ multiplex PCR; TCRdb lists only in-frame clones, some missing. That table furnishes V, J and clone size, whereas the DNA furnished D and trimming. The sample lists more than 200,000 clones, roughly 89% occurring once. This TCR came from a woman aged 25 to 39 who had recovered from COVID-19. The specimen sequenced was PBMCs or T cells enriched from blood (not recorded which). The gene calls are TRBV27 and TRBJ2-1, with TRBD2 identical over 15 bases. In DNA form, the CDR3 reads TGTGCCAGCAGTTTCGGACTAGCGGGAGGGGGTTACAATGAGCAGTTCTTC. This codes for CASSFGLAGGGYNEQFF.